This paragraph reports one TCR beta chain. Documented treatment: randomized to nivolumab then ipilimumab (arm A) or the reverse (arm B). These data belong to a study of sequential checkpoint blockade in melanoma. About the research overall: About two dozen patients had tumor biopsies before treatment and at week 13.

CDR3 size: 19 residues. Germline loops: CDR1 SGHDN, CDR2 FVKESK. The J segment lost 0 bases and the V segment lost 1 base, leaving 7 bases of the junction unmatched. Profiled with immunoSEQ multiplex PCR; TCRdb holds only in-frame clones, not every one. The sample lists 10,000 to 15,000 clones, 21% occurring once. This sequence was found in a human donor with melanoma. The rearrangement links TRBV14 to TRBJ2-3; 13 bases line up with TRBD2. This material consisted of tumor tissue (inferred from file names), taken from a patient given nivolumab and ipilimumab in sequence. The CDR3 reads CASSQVVGLAGLSTDTQYF. The DNA for the CDR3 is TGTGCCAGCAGCCAAGTAGTGGGACTAGCGGGACTAAGCACAGATACGCAGTATTTT.